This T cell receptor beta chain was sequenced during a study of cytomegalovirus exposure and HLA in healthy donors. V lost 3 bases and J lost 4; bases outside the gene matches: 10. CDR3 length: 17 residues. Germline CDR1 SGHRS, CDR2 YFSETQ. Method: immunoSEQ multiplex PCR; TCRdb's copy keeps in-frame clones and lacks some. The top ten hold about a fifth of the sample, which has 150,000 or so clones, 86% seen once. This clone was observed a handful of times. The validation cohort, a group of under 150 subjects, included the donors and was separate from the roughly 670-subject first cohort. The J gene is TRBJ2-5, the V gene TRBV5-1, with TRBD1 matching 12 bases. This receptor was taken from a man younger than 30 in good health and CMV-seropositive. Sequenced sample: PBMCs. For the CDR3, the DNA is TGCGCCAGCAGCTCAAGACCCGGGACAGGGGGCGGAGAGACCCAGTACTTC. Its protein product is CASSSRPGTGGGETQYF.